Described below is a single T cell receptor beta chain sequence and its context. Its antigen target is currently unknown. Given a much more abundant clone one base away, this may be a read error. This entry is derived from a study of T cell repertoires in cytomegalovirus infection (dated by TCRdb to about 2019). Notes on the research overall: Donor HLA type was relevant to the analysis, because carriage of CMV infection together with the matching HLA type was indicated by public TCR beta signatures. What the study reported, not specific to this receptor: In both this cohort and an independent approximately 350-donor cohort, the cumulative frequency of public TCR beta family members distinguished carriers of CMV infection plus the relevant HLA type. The ex vivo response was dominated by HLA-C-restricted CMV-specific TCR beta clonotypes, which also provided the single most frequent clonotype in two of eight donors.

Reading from cysteine to phenylalanine, the CDR3 counts 19 amino acids. The retained sequence is limited to the CDR3, 57 bases, with the frame set at the first base. For CDR1 and CDR2, the germline V gene lists MNHGY and SVAAGI. Sequencer: Illumina HiSeq 1500. TCRdb cleaned the public reads at Q25 with fastp, built clones with MiXCR and kept in-frame beta chains. Merged by CDR3 protein, the rows form single entries marked with the most common genes and DNA. Counted in this sample were around 240,000 distinct CDR3 sequences; approximately 24% of them appeared once. Clones ranked in the top ten supply over 15% of the sample.

The sequence joins TRBV6-9 to TRBJ2-1, with TRBD1 matching 8 junction bases. This receptor was identified in a human donor in good health (CMV status not recorded). Some clones in this sample may be carry-over from other donors' samples. Sequenced: CD8+ T cells from PBMCs. In nucleotide form, the sequence is TGTGCCAACAGTCCGCAGACAGGGGACCCCAAATGTCGATACAATGAGCAGTTCTTC. Translated, this is CANSPQTGDPKCRYNEQFF.